This T cell receptor (beta chain) was found in a study of shared clonotypes between healthy human individuals. CD45RO-negative, CCR7-selected cells formed the naive CD8 fraction, which excluded terminally differentiated effector memory CD45RA+ cells. Once extracted for a subset, genomic DNA was divided evenly among several immunoSEQ plates. Profiled with immunoSEQ multiplex PCR; TCRdb holds only in-frame clones, not every one. Of around 1.9 million clones in the sample, approximately 94% are singletons; the top ten hold about 1.8%. Germline CDR1 and CDR2: SNHLY and FYNNEI. The length of the CDR3 is 15 residues. V was pared by 4 bases and J by 2 bases, with 7 bases of the junction left unmatched.

V gene TRBV2 combines with J gene TRBJ2-7; TRBD1 matches at 8 bases. The sequenced sample consisted of naive CD8+ T cells from PBMCs. The source is a man younger than 30 in good health. Some clones in this sample may be carry-over from other donors' samples. The CDR3 spells CASSGRTGTPYEQYF. In DNA form, the CDR3 reads TGTGCCAGCAGTGGAAGGACAGGGACCCCCTACGAGCAGTACTTC.